This is a list of T cell receptor beta chains from one sample in a study of blood T cell repertoires in COVID-19. Assay: immunoSEQ multiplex PCR; the TCRdb copy retains only in-frame clones and omits some. The sample includes around 210,000 clones, 85% seen only once; the top ten take more than 4.5%. Sequencing input: peripheral blood. These receptors all stem from a man aged 45-65 years with COVID-19, enrolled during active disease. Each CDR3 is given with its conserved first and last residue. The order of the fields is V gene, J gene, clone size, D gene, CDR3 DNA, CDR3 protein. The D gene is left open where the match is weak. Clone size, where shown, is once, few, many, or a class for clones that have expanded.

>TRBV7-9|TRBJ2-1|-|-
TGTGCCAGCAGCCCCGGGGGATCTGAGCAGTTCTTC
CASSPGGSEQFF
>TRBV30|TRBJ1-5|few|TRBD1
TGTGCCTGGAGTGTGACAGGGAATCAGCCCCAGCATTTT
CAWSVTGNQPQHF
>TRBV7-3|TRBJ2-1|-|-
TGTGCCAGCTCTACCGGGGTCTCCGATGAGCAGTTCTTC
CASSTGVSDEQFF
>TRBV30|TRBJ1-3|-|-
TGTGCCTGGAGTGTAGACAGTTACTCTGGAAACACCATATATTTT
CAWSVDSYSGNTIYF
>TRBV3-1/TRBV3-2|TRBJ2-5|once|-
TGTGCCAGCAGCCAAGCTTCGGCAAGGAGGACCCAGTACTTC
CASSQASARRTQYF
>TRBV28|TRBJ2-3|-|TRBD2
TGTGCCAGCAGTTCCGGCCTAGCGGGGGCAGATACGCAGTATTTT
CASSSGLAGADTQYF
>TRBV7-8|TRBJ1-1|-|-
TGTGCCAGCAGCTTAGGGAGGGGCGGGATCACTGAAGCTTTCTTT
CASSLGRGGITEAFF
>TRBV13|TRBJ1-6|-|-
TGTGCCAGCAGTTATGGACAGAATTCACCCCTCCACTTT
CASSYGQNSPLHF
>TRBV12-3/TRBV12-4|TRBJ1-1|once|-
TGTGCCAGCTGCAGGGGTTCGTACACTGAAGCTTTCTTT
CASCRGSYTEAFF
>TRBV10-2|TRBJ2-7|-|TRBD1
TGCGCCAGCCGCCAAGCCGAAACAGGGGCACGGCAGTACTTC
CASRQAETGARQYF
>TRBV19|TRBJ1-5|few|-
TGTGCCAGTAGTCGAGACAGCGTTTATCAGCCCCAGCATTTT
CASSRDSVYQPQHF
>TRBV2|TRBJ1-4|-|-
TGTGCCAGCACCGGGCGGGTCCCTAATGAAAAACTGTTTTTT
CASTGRVPNEKLFF
>TRBV19|TRBJ2-1|-|-
TGTGCCAGTACCACGGGGGTGGGAAATGAGCAGTTCTTC
CASTTGVGNEQFF
>TRBV7-3|TRBJ2-1|-|-
TGTGCCAGCAGCTTATACCCAGGGCCCTCCTACAATGAGCAGTTCTTC
CASSLYPGPSYNEQFF
>TRBV7-9|TRBJ2-3|-|-
TGTGCCAGCATTTCCCGGGGAGACGAGTATTTT
CASISRGDEYF
>TRBV9|TRBJ1-2|-|-
TGTGCCAGCAGCCCCAGACCCACAGGGAACTATGGCTACACCTTC
CASSPRPTGNYGYTF
>TRBV3-1/TRBV3-2|TRBJ2-1|once|TRBD2
TGTGCCAGCAGCCAAGGCCCCGGGAGGTCGAGGACCATTTACAATGAGCAGTTCTTC
CASSQGPGRSRTIYNEQFF
>TRBV5-1|TRBJ2-2|few|-
TGCGCCAGCAGCTTGGATTCCGGGACACCTCGAAAAACTTACACCGGGGAGCTGTTTTTT
CASSLDSGTPRKTYTGELFF
>TRBV19|TRBJ1-1|-|-
TGTGCCAGTAAAATCGGGAACACTGAAGCTTTCTTT
CASKIGNTEAFF
>TRBV3-1/TRBV3-2|TRBJ2-3|-|TRBD1
TGTGCCAGCAGCCGAGGGACAGGGCTTGGAGATACGCAGTATTTT
CASSRGTGLGDTQYF
>TRBV5-1|TRBJ2-3|few|TRBD2
TGCGCCAGCAGCTTGGGACTAGCGGGGGGAGATACGCAGTATTTT
CASSLGLAGGDTQYF
>TRBV29-1|TRBJ1-2|few|-
TGCAGAGAACCGGTTTCACCGGGGGGCTACACCTTC
CREPVSPGGYTF
>TRBV2|TRBJ2-5|-|TRBD2
TGTGCCAGCAGTAGCCTAGCGGGGCAAGAGACCCAGTACTTC
CASSSLAGQETQYF
>TRBV15|TRBJ2-5|-|-
TGTGCCACCAGCGGGCCCTCCCCAGGGGAGACCCAGTACTTC
CATSGPSPGETQYF